Each of the 15 T cell receptor beta chains below was sequenced from the same sample in a study of CD8 T cells in ankylosing spondylitis. TCRdb analysed the 5' RACE reads with MiXCR anew, one entry per CDR3 protein. The sample records roughly 240,000 distinct CDR3 sequences, over 7% being singletons. Sequencing was done on a sample of blood, either unsorted or a sorted T cell fraction (not recorded which). The receptors here all came from a female donor with ankylosing spondylitis or in good health (not recorded which).

As concerns this clonotype: Just one base apart from a much larger clone, this may be a read error. The chain is built from TRBV20-1 and TRBJ1-5, with D tentatively TRBD2 (5 bases). The assigned J gene may be wrong: the sequence end matches TRBJ2-3 better. Germline-derived CDR1 and CDR2 are DFQATT and SNEGSKA (reference sequence). CDR3 length: 13 residues. DNA of the CDR3: TGCAGTGCTAGAGCCCCGGGGAATCAGCCCCAGTATTTT. Amino acid sequence: CSARAPGNQPQYF.

This clonotype was seen at least ten times. This sequence joins TRBV29-1 and TRBJ2-2; 9 positions agree with TRBD1. CDR1 and CDR2 (germline): SQVTM, ANQGSEA. The J segment lost 3 bases and the V segment lost 3 bases, leaving 11 bases of the junction unmatched. This CDR3 is built from 17 residues. CDR3 nucleotides: TGCAGCGTTGAGGTGGTCATCGGGACAGGGTACACCGGGGAGCTGTTTTTT. Amino acid sequence: CSVEVVIGTGYTGELFF.

This clonotype was observed at least ten times. This chain links TRBV20-1 with TRBJ2-1; TRBD1 is a possible D gene (7 bases). The germline V gene encodes CDR1 DFQATT and CDR2 SNEGSKA (reference sequence). The CDR3 extends over 14 amino acids. V was shortened by 4 bases and J by 9 bases, with 19 bases between the two germline ends. The CDR3 loop reads CSANVEGAVSEQFF. The CDR3 nucleotides are TGCAGTGCTAATGTGGAGGGGGCAGTTAGTGAGCAGTTCTTC.

In the case of this clonotype: This may come from a read error, since a much larger clone is one base off. The chain carries TRBV30 and TRBJ2-2; maybe TRBD2 (5 bases). Trimming removed 0 bases at V and 10 bases at J, with 15 bases between. Germline V CDR1 and CDR2: GTSNPN, SVGIG (reference sequence). This CDR3 region has 14 residues. The CDR3 nucleotides are TGTGCCTGGAGTGTACTTCGGGGATCCGAGGAGCTGTTTTTT. This gives the protein CAWSVLRGSEELFF.

There are many counts of this clonotype. The chain combines TRBV27 with TRBJ1-6; D is undetermined. This CDR3 is 13 amino acids long. Per germline, CDR1 MNHEY and CDR2 SMNVEV (reference sequence). Trimming took off 8 bases at V and 9 bases at J, with 14 bases between the two ends. The CDR3 region has the DNA TGTGCCAGCCTCAGGACCCCGGGTTCACCCCTCCACTTT. Protein product: CASLRTPGSPLHF.

About this clonotype: A much larger clone differs by one base, so this may be a read error. The chain has TRBV12-3 or TRBV12-4 and TRBJ1-2; D perhaps matches TRBD1 (5 bases). Trimming stripped 3 bases from V and 8 bases from J, with 13 bases between. The CDR3 is 13 amino acids. The DNA for the CDR3 is TGTGCCAGCAGTTTGGGGGTATTAGGGGGCTACACCTTC. Encoded protein: CASSLGVLGGYTF.

At least ten counts were recorded for this clonotype. This chain joins TRBV20-1 and TRBJ2-7; the match to TRBD2 covers 13 bases. Unmatched junction bases numbered 12, after V lost 1 base and J lost 6 bases. Germline V CDR1 and CDR2: DFQATT, SNEGSKA (reference sequence). CDR3 length equals 17 residues. DNA for the CDR3: TGCAGTGCTAGAGTGGGGGGGACTAGCGGGATGTATCGCGAGCAGTACTTC. As protein: CSARVGGTSGMYREQYF.

DNA of the CDR3: TGTGCCAGCAGTATAGGGCCCCTACAAGGTGAACAGTATTTT. This sequence encodes CASSIGPLQGEQYF. The chain carries TRBV7-3 and TRBJ2-3; no firm D call. V gave up 6 bases and J gave up 12 bases, with 22 bases separating them. CDR1 and CDR2 (germline): SGHTA, FQGTGA. This CDR3 region has 14 residues.

This clonotype was recorded many times. The CDR3 coding sequence is TGCGCCAGCAGCCACGGGACTAGCGGGAGGGATGAGCAGTTCTTC. The encoded protein is CASSHGTSGRDEQFF. This sequence joins TRBV5-1 and TRBJ2-1; TRBD2 matches at 16 bases. Germline-derived CDR1 and CDR2 are SGHRS and YFSETQ. The CDR3 contains 15 residues. The trim removed 4 bases at V and 8 bases at J, leaving 3 bases unmatched.

This clonotype has at least ten counts. This chain links TRBV19 with TRBJ2-4; D is ambiguous. Trimming took off 7 bases at V and 7 bases at J, with 14 bases between the two ends. This CDR3 is built from 13 residues. CDR1 is LNHDA, CDR2 SQIVND, per germline (reference sequence). The CDR3 sequence: CASISPVGNIQYF. For the CDR3, the DNA is TGTGCCAGTATTTCACCGGTCGGGAACATTCAGTACTTC.

This clonotype was observed at least ten times. This chain connects TRBV4-3 to TRBJ2-3; D not certain. Germline-derived CDR1 and CDR2 are LGHNA and YSLEER. There are 13 residues in the CDR3. Trimming shortened V by 0 bases and J by 3 bases, and 4 bases separated the two germline ends. In DNA form, the CDR3 reads TGCGCCAGCAGCCAAGACTATACAGATACGCAGTATTTT. Its translation: CASSQDYTDTQYF.

This clonotype was detected ten times or more. The chain joins TRBV5-1 to TRBJ2-1, with 8 bases identical to TRBD1. The germline gives CDR1 SGHRS, CDR2 YFSETQ. The CDR3 is 15 amino acids. Trimming cost V 4 bases and J 7 bases; bases outside gene matches: 10. The CDR3: CASSPRGLDRNEQFF. CDR3 in DNA: TGCGCCAGCAGCCCCAGGGGGCTCGATAGGAATGAGCAGTTCTTC.

This clonotype was picked up a small number of times. CDR3 nucleotide sequence: TGTGCCAGCAGGCTAGGACAGGGGGCTTTCGAGCAGTACTTC. Protein: CASRLGQGAFEQYF. The chain is built from TRBV6-1 and TRBJ2-7; the match to TRBD1 covers 11 bases. With 6 bases clipped from V and 6 bases from J, the junction kept 7 bases outside the gene matches. Germline V gene lookup returns CDR1 MNHNS and CDR2 SASEGT. The CDR3 covers 14 residues.

Many counts were recorded for this clonotype. The genes are TRBV28 and TRBJ2-5, with TRBD1 matching 9 bases. CDR3 length: 15 amino acids. CDR1 and CDR2 from the germline V gene are MDHEN and SYDVKM. The V gene end was trimmed by 4 bases and the J gene end by 4 bases; junction bases not matched to a gene: 7. The CDR3 DNA follows: TGTGCCAGCAGTTCCCCAACAGGGGGCACAGAGACCCAGTACTTC. It encodes CASSSPTGGTETQYF.

This clonotype was observed many times. The chain combines TRBV20-1 with TRBJ2-1, with 10 bases that match TRBD2. CDR1 is DFQATT and CDR2 is SNEGSKA in the germline V gene (reference sequence). This CDR3 contains 14 residues. Trimming cost V 0 bases and J 10 bases; bases outside gene matches: 6. CDR3 protein: CSARDSSGSGEQFF. CDR3 DNA sequence: TGCAGTGCTAGAGATTCTAGCGGGAGCGGGGAGCAGTTCTTC.